This T cell receptor beta chain was profiled in a study of tumor and adjacent non-tumor tissue in lung cancer. Background on the study: On average, productive TCRbeta reads reached roughly 4 million per sample.

Study-wide results and caveats: Tumor repertoires had a smaller top 100 clone share than normal lung. Significantly higher TCR diversity was found in tumor than normal lung. Patients with more diverse tumor TCRs had worse survival.

With regard to this clonotype: The antigen is not known.

This sample's RNA came from whole unsorted tissue. This non-tumor lung sample came from over 3 cm beyond the tumor edge. TCRbeta libraries were built with three rounds of nested PCR, modified from ARM-PCR. TCRdb passed the multiplex PCR reads through MiXCR, listing each CDR3 protein once. The repertoire holds 35,000 to 55,000 distinct CDR3 sequences, roughly 60% seen once, with roughly 20% in the top ten. The trim removed 6 bases at V and 7 bases at J, leaving 3 bases unmatched. The CDR3 runs to 13 residues. CDR1 is SNHLY and CDR2 is FYNNEI in the germline V gene. This chain connects TRBV2 to TRBJ1-6; 7 bases are a match to TRBD1. What was sequenced was distant non-tumor lung tissue. This TCR was sampled from a woman aged 40 to 50 with non-small cell lung cancer. This CDR3 reads CASRLGQNSPLHF. The CDR3 bases are TGTGCCAGCAGGCTGGGACAGAATTCACCCCTCCACTTT.